Sequencing of this T cell receptor (beta chain) was carried out in a study of identifying expanded T cells in peripheral blood. Trimming took off 5 bases at V and 6 bases at J, with 17 bases between the two ends. Germline CDR1 is SQVTM and CDR2 is ANQGSEA. There are 14 residues in the CDR3. Note on this clone: Antigen specificity is unknown.

Study-wide findings and caveats: Roughly two-week clone count variance significantly increased as total template count grew.

Some clones are missing from TCRdb's copy, which holds only in-frame ones; the method was immunoSEQ multiplex PCR. The sample contains more than 50,000 clones, approximately 83% of which appear only once. The TCR comes from a person aged 18 to 75 in good health. Material: blood. The chain combines TRBV29-1 with TRBJ2-1; D might be TRBD2 (6 bases). Here the CDR3 reads CSVPRREGLNEQFF. In DNA form, the CDR3 reads TGCAGCGTTCCGAGGCGGGAAGGGCTCAATGAGCAGTTCTTC.